These 11 T cell receptor beta chains were all obtained from the same sample, sequenced in a study of T-cell reconstitution after alpha-beta-depleted transplantation in children. TCRbeta library preparation incorporated unique molecular identifiers. TCRdb re-called the PCR reads through MiXCR, storing one row per CDR3 protein. The sample lists about 200,000 distinct CDR3 sequences, approximately 7% seen once, with about 5.9% in the top ten. Sequenced here: PBMCs, sampled before TCRalphabeta/CD19-depleted stem cell transplant. These receptors all come from a boy younger than 10 with acute lymphoblastic leukemia, due to receive a stem cell transplant.

Many counts were recorded for this clonotype. The chain has TRBV7-3 and TRBJ2-3; a weak D match, TRBD2 (6 bases). V was shortened by 2 bases and J by 2 bases, with 11 bases between the two germline ends. The CDR3 runs 15 residues. Germline-derived CDR1 and CDR2 are SGHTA and FQGTGA. The CDR3 here is CASSLGASVTDTQYF. The CDR3 region has the DNA TGTGCCAGCAGCTTAGGAGCTAGCGTCACAGATACGCAGTATTTT.

This clonotype was seen ten or more times. The V call is TRBV29-1, the J call TRBJ2-1, with TRBD2 matching over 10 bases. The CDR3 runs to 14 residues. The germline V gene has CDR1 SQVTM and CDR2 ANQGSEA. Germline trimming cut 5 bases from V and 4 bases from J; bases unmatched to any gene: 5. The CDR3 loop reads CSVKRGGLYNEQFF. The CDR3 coding sequence is TGCAGCGTTAAGCGGGGGGGCCTATACAATGAGCAGTTCTTC.

This clonotype was seen many times. This chain connects TRBV13 to TRBJ1-1, with TRBD1 matching over 11 bases. CDR3 length: 16 amino acids. Germline loops: CDR1 PRHDT, CDR2 FYEKMQ (reference sequence). With 5 bases clipped from V and 4 bases from J, the junction kept 9 bases outside the gene matches. DNA for the CDR3: TGTGCCAGCAGCCCCGGGACAGGGGGGCCGAGCACTGAAGCTTTCTTT. The encoded protein is CASSPGTGGPSTEAFF.

This clonotype has ten or more counts. The chain carries TRBV7-2 and TRBJ2-7; no definite D call. The CDR3 is 14 residues long. Trimming left V 1 base short and J 0 bases short, with 7 bases between. Germline lookup yields CDR1 SGHTA and CDR2 FQGNSA. The CDR3 region is CASSLVLSSYEQYF. The CDR3 DNA reads as TGTGCCAGCAGCTTAGTTTTGAGCTCCTACGAGCAGTACTTC.

This clonotype was counted once. The V and J genes are TRBV15 and TRBJ1-5; possible D gene TRBD1, 6 bases. Germline CDR1 and CDR2: LNHNV and YYDKDF (reference sequence). V was trimmed by 9 bases and J by 3 bases, leaving 15 bases between them. This CDR3 is 14 amino acids long. CDR3 bases: TGTGCCACGAGGTCAGGGGCACTCAATCAGCCCCAGCATTTT. Translating gives CATRSGALNQPQHF. The variable domain in full, completed from reference TRBV15 and TRBJ1-5, reads DAMVIQNPRYQVTQFGKPVTLSCSQTLNHNVMYWYQQKSSQAPKLLFHYYDKDFNNEADTPDNFQSRRPNTSFCFLDIRSPGLGDTAMYLCATRSGALNQPQHFGDGTRLSIL.

In this sample, this clonotype turned up a few times. J is TRBJ2-1 and V is TRBV29-1; the D gene could be TRBD1 or TRBD2 (6 bases each). Trimming pared 6 bases from V and 6 bases from J, leaving 18 bases between. Germline lookup yields CDR1 SQVTM and CDR2 ANQGSEA. The CDR3 has 14 amino acids. In DNA form, the CDR3 reads TGCAGCGTCGCCGGGGGCTCGGTAACCAATGAGCAGTTCTTC. Its translation is CSVAGGSVTNEQFF.

This clonotype turned up a few times. The chain joins TRBV5-1 to TRBJ1-4; D is unresolved. Trimming cost V 0 bases and J 4 bases, with 4 bases left between them. The CDR3 totals 13 residues. Per germline, CDR1 SGHRS and CDR2 YFSETQ. CDR3 in amino acids: CASSLAVNEKLFF. Written as DNA, the CDR3 is TGCGCCAGCAGCTTGGCCGTTAATGAAAAACTGTTTTTT.

This clonotype has a count of ten or more. The chain is built from TRBV5-1 and TRBJ1-1, with TRBD1 matching over 7 bases. Trimming cost V 4 bases and J 1 base; bases outside gene matches: 4. From germline, CDR1 is SGHRS and CDR2 YFSETQ. This CDR3 contains 14 residues. This CDR3 reads CASSGRTGNTEAFF. CDR3 sequence (DNA): TGCGCCAGCAGCGGGAGGACAGGGAACACTGAAGCTTTCTTT.

This clonotype was recorded at least ten times. The J gene is TRBJ2-1, the V gene TRBV5-1; D is tentatively TRBD1 or TRBD2 (6 bases each). Germline V gene lookup returns CDR1 SGHRS and CDR2 YFSETQ. The CDR3 is made up of 16 amino acids. V shed 0 bases and J shed 0 bases, with 10 bases lying between them. CDR3 in amino acids: CASSLVGGSSYNEQFF. The CDR3, as DNA: TGCGCCAGCAGCTTGGTAGGGGGGAGCTCCTACAATGAGCAGTTCTTC.

This chain uses TRBV7-2 with TRBJ2-3; D is unclear. V gave up 1 base and J gave up 2 bases, with 7 bases separating them. CDR1 and CDR2 from the germline V gene are SGHTA and FQGNSA. The CDR3 is 14 amino acids. DNA of the CDR3: TGTGCCAGCAGCTTAGGGGCGGTCACAGATACGCAGTATTTT. This encodes CASSLGAVTDTQYF.

This clonotype was counted only a few times. The rearrangement uses TRBV15 and TRBJ1-5, with TRBD1 identical over 10 bases. Germline loops: CDR1 LNHNV, CDR2 YYDKDF (reference sequence). Trimming at V came to 4 bases and at J to 1 base, leaving 4 bases not matched to a gene. The CDR3 has 16 residues. The CDR3 bases are TGTGCCACCAGCAACCGACAGGGGGCAAGCAATCAGCCCCAGCATTTT. Its protein is CATSNRQGASNQPQHF.